Sequencing of this T cell receptor (beta chain) was carried out in a study of CD8+CD57+ T cells in acquired aplastic anemia. Study as a whole: Sorted CD4+ plus CD8+ cells gave DNA averaging roughly 3.5 ug.

Genomic DNA templated the TCR beta VDJ and CDR3 profiling. TCRdb reprocessed the reads via MiXCR and lists one record per CDR3 protein. Of around 190,000 distinct CDR3 sequences listed, 61% were seen once; the top ten hold less than 30%. For this clonotype: Its target is not known.

Regarding the study as a whole: Twenty-nine shared CD8+ CDR3s appeared highly expressed within patients' immunodominant clones.

Trimming stripped 5 bases from V and 4 bases from J, with 9 bases between. The CDR3 runs 12 residues. Germline values: CDR1 SNHLY, CDR2 FYNNEI. The sequenced material came from sorted CD4+, CD8+, or CD8+CD57+ T cells (not recorded which) from PBMCs. The V gene is TRBV2, the J gene TRBJ2-7, with a possible D match to TRBD1 (6 bases). The clonotype comes from a human donor in good health. CDR3 DNA sequence: TGTGCCAGCAGTAGACAGGAGTACGAGCAGTACTTC. Protein product: CASSRQEYEQYF.